This T cell receptor (beta chain) was documented in a study of T cells expressing NK-cell markers. Study-wide context: All TCR beta repertoires analysed originated from sorted CD3+CD56+NKG2C+, CD3+CD56+NKG2C- and CD3+CD56-NKG2C+ T cells. Study conclusions and caveats: The same clonotypes also predominated in the CD3+CD56-NKG2C+ fraction of a few donors.

Note on this clonotype: No antigen is known for it.

This CDR3 is 13 amino acids long. TCRdb re-called the 5' RACE reads; one entry per CDR3 protein, DNA not given. Recorded for this sample: roughly 430,000 distinct CDR3 sequences. This TCR was recovered from a woman between 18 and 69 years old in good health. Sequenced: blood T cells: a sorted CD56 or NKG2C T cell subset, CD4+ or CD8+ T cells, or bulk PBMC T cells (not recorded which). This chain links TRBV12-3 or TRBV12-4 with TRBJ1-1. CDR3 residues: CASSLALGKQAFF.